This TCR beta chain comes out of a study of CD8 T cell repertoires and HIV-1 epitope variants. CDR3 length: 16 residues. The germline CDR1 and CDR2 sequences are SNHLY and FYNNEI. V shed 6 bases, J shed 3 bases, and the junction held 11 bases outside the gene matches. The sample holds one count of this clone. Its matching antigen is unknown. Sequencing of TCR beta CDR3 used immunoSEQ survey depth. This table comes from immunoSEQ multiplex PCR, and its TCRdb copy is limited to in-frame clones, with some not included. Of several thousand clones listed, around 66% were seen once; the top ten hold about 45%.

Sequencing used cultured CD8+ T cells derived from PBMCs. The sequence was collected from a male donor with HIV. J is TRBJ2-1 and V is TRBV2; TRBD1 matches 7 bases. The CDR3: CASRIRTGFIYNEQFF. DNA of the CDR3: TGTGCCAGCAGGATTCGGACAGGATTTATCTACAATGAGCAGTTCTTC.